Below are 28 T cell receptor beta chains sequenced from a single sample in a study of tumor and adjacent non-tumor tissue in lung cancer. The library came from three nested PCR rounds adapted from ARM-PCR protocols. TCRdb processed the multiplex PCR reads anew with MiXCR; each CDR3 protein has one entry. The data show roughly 66,000 distinct CDR3 sequences, 55% to 85% seen once. This sample's RNA came from whole unsorted tissue. Sequencing was performed on lung tumor tissue. The source is a man in his sixties with non-small cell lung cancer.

Turning to this clonotype: Germline is not matched at one junction end, which may reflect a read error. This chain links TRBV6-1 with TRBJ2-1; possible D gene TRBD1, 6 bases. This CDR3 has 11 amino acids. Per germline, CDR1 MNHNS and CDR2 SASEGT. Written as DNA, the CDR3 is TGTGCCATCAGTGAAACAGGGAGTCTGTTCTTC. Amino acids: CAISETGSLFF.

This clonotype was found once. One end of the junction is discordant with germline, which a read error may explain. The chain carries TRBV20-1 and TRBJ1-1, with 7 positions matching TRBD1. This CDR3 region has 15 residues. Germline V lookup: CDR1 DFQATT, CDR2 SNEGSKA (reference sequence). The CDR3 sequence is CSAHPFDRVDTEASF. The CDR3 DNA sequence: TGCAGTGCCCATCCCTTCGACAGGGTGGACACTGAAGCTTCCTTT.

This clonotype rates as medium-sized. The CDR3: CSARAQQRITDTQYF. The CDR3 nucleotides are TGCAGTGCTAGAGCACAACAGAGAATCACAGATACGCAGTATTTT. The chain employs TRBV20-1 and TRBJ2-3, with D unclear. The CDR3 is made up of 15 amino acids. CDR1 is DFQATT, CDR2 SNEGSKA, per germline (reference sequence). V was shortened by 1 base and J by 2 bases, with 13 bases between the two germline ends.

On this clonotype: Possible read error: a much larger clone is one base away. The V and J genes are TRBV24-1 and TRBJ2-5; 7 bases are a match to TRBD1. The CDR3 covers 15 residues. Germline V gives CDR1 KGHDR, CDR2 SFDVKD. The CDR3 loop reads CATSEAGTAQETQNF. The CDR3 coding sequence is TGTGCCACCAGTGAGGCCGGGACAGCCCAAGAGACCCAGAACTTC.

About this clonotype: A read error may produce the germline difference seen at one junction end. The chain joins TRBV5-5 to TRBJ2-1; perhaps TRBD2 as D (6 bases). Per germline, CDR1 SGHKS and CDR2 YYEKEE (reference sequence). The CDR3 is 14 amino acids. CDR3 sequence reads: CASSLGLQRWEQFF. The CDR3 coding sequence is TGTGCCAGTAGCTTGGGACTCCAGAGGTGGGAGCAGTTCTTC.

A note on this clonotype: Lacking the conserved final phenylalanine or tryptophan, this CDR3 likely reflects a read error. The CDR3 sequence: CSDRDGGSNQPQHY. CDR3 nucleotide sequence: TGCAGTGATAGAGATGGCGGAAGTAATCAGCCCCAGCATTAC. V is TRBV20-1 and J is TRBJ1-5; unclear D gene. CDR1 is DFQATT, CDR2 SNEGSKA, per germline (reference sequence). The CDR3 spans 14 residues.

This clonotype qualifies as medium-sized. The gene calls are TRBV29-1 and TRBJ2-1; perhaps TRBD2 as D (6 bases). The germline V and J ends were trimmed by 7 bases and 5 bases, with 12 bases remaining between them. The CDR3 contains 12 residues. Per germline, CDR1 SQVTM and CDR2 ANQGSEA. CDR3 nucleotide sequence: TGCAGCGGGGGAGGAACTCACAATGAGCAGTTCTTC. It yields the protein CSGGGTHNEQFF.

This clonotype was recorded at least ten times. The chain couples TRBV6-5 to TRBJ1-5, with D hard to call. The CDR3 consists of 16 residues. Germline CDR1 MNHEY, CDR2 SVGAGI. V was shortened by 6 bases and J by 0 bases, with 15 bases between the two germline ends. CDR3 nucleotide sequence: TGTGCCAGCAGGCGGGGAATCGGGTCTAGCAATCAGCCCCAGCATTTT. It translates to CASRRGIGSSNQPQHF.

As concerns this clonotype: This may stem from a read error, because a much larger clone lies one nucleotide away. The rearrangement links TRBV6-4 to TRBJ2-1, with TRBD2 matching over 9 bases. The CDR3 has 15 residues. The V gene end was trimmed by 7 bases and the J gene end by 1 base; junction bases not matched to a gene: 5. Germline CDR1 reads MRHNA; CDR2 reads SNTAGT. This CDR3 reads CASNHSGSSYNEQFF. The CDR3 DNA is TGTGCCAGCAACCATAGCGGGAGTTCCTACAATGAGCAGTTCTTC.

This clonotype was counted many times. DNA for the CDR3: TGCAGTGCTAGAGATCGCCGTTCCAACTACGAGCAGTACTTC. The encoded protein is CSARDRRSNYEQYF. This chain links TRBV20-1 with TRBJ2-7; D gene ambiguous. The CDR3 contains 14 residues. Per the germline V gene, CDR1 is DFQATT and CDR2 is SNEGSKA (reference sequence). The V end lost 0 bases, the J end lost 3 bases, and 12 bases lay between the germline ends.

On this clonotype itself: With a much larger clone just one base away, this may be a read error. The genes are TRBV24-1 and TRBJ2-3, with D possibly being TRBD1 or TRBD2 (5 bases each). Trimming pared 4 bases from V and 3 bases from J, leaving 16 bases between. CDR1 KGHDR and CDR2 SFDVKD come from the germline V gene. The CDR3 runs to 16 residues. CDR3 nucleotide sequence: TGTGCCACCAGTGAATATACGGGGCTGGAGACAGATACGCAGTATTTT. This encodes CATSEYTGLETDTQYF.

Note on this clonotype: A much more abundant neighbour one base away suggests this may be a read error. The chain combines TRBV5-1 with TRBJ2-2; 10 bases fit TRBD2. The length of the CDR3 is 17 residues. Germline CDR1 reads SGHRS; CDR2 reads YFSETQ. The V and J ends lost 0 bases and 6 bases, in that order; junction bases with no gene match: 8. DNA of the CDR3: TGCGCCAGCAGCTTGGACAGGATTAGCGGGAGGTCCGGGGAGCTGTTTTTT. This codes for CASSLDRISGRSGELFF.

Worth noting for this clonotype: Because it lacks the conserved phenylalanine or tryptophan at the end, this CDR3 is likely a read error. The DNA is omitted, as the CDR3 cannot be located on it reliably, and the CDR3 follows TCRdb's listing. The V call is TRBV29-1, the J call TRBJ2-5. Inclusive of both ends, the CDR3 amounts to 14 amino acids. Germline lookup yields CDR1 SQVTM and CDR2 ANQGSEA. CDR3 in amino acids: CSASHSYRLETQHL.

Turning to this clonotype: At one end the junction does not follow the germline gene, possibly because of a read error. CDR3: CSSSLGGSSQPQHF. In DNA, the CDR3 is TGCAGTTCTAGCCTGGGTGGAAGCAGTCAGCCCCAGCATTTT. This rearrangement joins TRBV20-1 to TRBJ1-5; no definite D call. Germline V CDR1 and CDR2: DFQATT, SNEGSKA (reference sequence). CDR3 length: 14 residues.

About this clonotype itself: A read error is possible here, since a much larger clone lies one base away. V and J are TRBV5-4 and TRBJ2-5, with 8 positions matching TRBD1. The germline V gene has CDR1 SGHNT and CDR2 YYREEE (reference sequence). The CDR3 consists of 14 residues. V dropped 4 bases and J dropped 5; count of bases not matched to a gene: 7. CDR3 amino acids: CASSRTGPTETQYF. The CDR3 coding sequence is TGTGCCAGCAGCCGGACAGGGCCGACGGAGACCCAGTACTTC.

The gene calls are TRBV6-6 and TRBJ2-3, with D tentatively TRBD1 (6 bases). V gave up 7 bases and J gave up 0 bases, with 17 bases separating them. The V gene's germline CDR1 is MNHNY and CDR2 SVGAGI (reference sequence). The CDR3 spans 16 residues. The DNA for the CDR3 is TGTGCCAGCACCCTGAGGAATAGGGGGAGCACAGATACGCAGTATTTT. The encoded protein is CASTLRNRGSTDTQYF.

This clonotype occurred a few times. CDR3 sequence (DNA): TGCGCCAGCAGAGCCGGTGAGACCCAGTACTTC. Its protein is CASRAGETQYF. V usage is TRBV5-1 and J usage is TRBJ2-5, with no clear D. This CDR3 contains 11 residues. CDR1 and CDR2 from the germline V gene are SGHRS and YFSETQ. V was shortened by 5 bases and J by 5 bases, with 7 bases between the two germline ends. Using reference TRBV5-1 and TRBJ2-5 for the parts outside the CDR3, the full variable domain is KAGVTQTPRYLIKTRGQQVTLSCSPISGHRSVSWYQQTPGQGLQFLFEYFSETQRNKGNFPGRFSGRQFSNSRSEMNVSTLELGDSALYLCASRAGETQYFGPGTRLLVL.

The rearrangement links TRBV20-1 to TRBJ2-1; TRBD2 matches 12 bases. With 8 bases clipped from V and 8 bases from J, the junction kept 13 bases outside the gene matches. The germline V gene encodes CDR1 DFQATT and CDR2 SNEGSKA (reference sequence). CDR3 length: 15 amino acids. Here the CDR3 DNA reads TGCAGTACCTGCAGAGGACTAGCGGGACTCGATGAGCAGTTCTTC. This gives the protein CSTCRGLAGLDEQFF.

Of note for this clonotype: A junction end diverges from the germline sequence, so it may reflect a read error. The chain combines TRBV20-1 with TRBJ1-6; D is perhaps TRBD1 (6 bases). CDR3 size: 19 residues. Germline V CDR1 and CDR2: DFQATT, SNEGSKA (reference sequence). CDR3 in amino acids: CSTRDARVGTIGHNSPLHF. For the CDR3, the DNA is TGCAGTACTAGAGATGCGCGAGTTGGGACAATCGGGCATAATTCACCCCTCCACTTT.

The V gene is TRBV28, the J gene TRBJ1-6, with D tentatively TRBD1 (5 bases). Germline-derived CDR1 and CDR2 are MDHEN and SYDVKM. This CDR3 is 15 amino acids long. The ends were cut back, 3 bases at V and 10 bases at J, with 16 bases in the middle. The CDR3 nucleotides are TGTGCCAGCAGTTTTGGGGACCTTGGCGAGTCACCCCTCCACTTT. This sequence encodes CASSFGDLGESPLHF.

This clonotype appeared a single time. This clone may be a read error of a much larger clone one base away. The V and J genes are TRBV11-2 and TRBJ2-5; D perhaps matches TRBD1 (6 bases). This CDR3 comprises 14 residues. The germline V gene encodes CDR1 SGHAT and CDR2 FQNNGV. The CDR3 DNA follows: TGTGGCAGCAGCGCGTACAGGGCACAAGAGACCCAGTACTTC. Residues: CGSSAYRAQETQYF.

The sample holds one count of this clonotype. The junction does not match germline at one end; this may be a read error. The V gene is TRBV11-2, the J gene TRBJ1-5, with D unresolved. CDR1 is SGHAT and CDR2 is FQNNGV in the germline V gene. This CDR3 is 13 amino acids long. The DNA for the CDR3 is TGTGCCAACAGCTTAGATCGGGGTAAGCCCCAGCATTTT. This encodes CANSLDRGKPQHF.

Regarding this clonotype: The conserved final phenylalanine or tryptophan is absent from the CDR3, which likely points to a read error. This rearrangement joins TRBV28 to TRBJ2-7, with a tentative D call TRBD2 (5 bases). The CDR3 has 14 residues. Germline V lookup: CDR1 MDHEN, CDR2 SYDVKM. V was pared by 6 bases and J by 3 bases, with 15 bases between. For the CDR3, the DNA is TGTGCCAGCAGCCCCAGCGGTAGCCTCTACGAGCAGTACCTC. Amino acids: CASSPSGSLYEQYL.

Comments on this clonotype: Its ends do not fully match the called genes, so a read error is possible. This chain joins TRBV20-1 and TRBJ2-2; 10 bases match TRBD2. Germline CDR1 reads DFQATT; CDR2 reads SNEGSKA (reference sequence). CDR3 length equals 16 residues. The CDR3 bases are TGCAGTGCTACTTTAGCGGGAGGACCGGAGACCCGGGAGCTGGTTTTT. It is translated as CSATLAGGPETRELVF.

The table lists this clonotype with a count of one. Since the CDR3 does not end with the conserved phenylalanine or tryptophan, this likely comes from a read error. The chain combines TRBV7-9 with TRBJ2-2; no definite D call. Germline CDR1 and CDR2: SEHNR and FQNEAQ (reference sequence). CDR3 length equals 12 residues. The CDR3 DNA reads as TGTACCAGCAGAAACGGAGACGGGGAGCTGTTTCTT. Translating gives CTSRNGDGELFL.

The chain carries TRBV28 and TRBJ2-5; possibly TRBD2 for D (5 bases). This CDR3 spans 15 amino acids. Germline CDR1 reads MDHEN; CDR2 reads SYDVKM. V dropped 2 bases and J dropped 4 bases, with 14 bases sitting between them. The CDR3 DNA sequence: TGTGCCAGCAGTTTAGGAGCGGTGAGTGGAGAGACCCAGTACTTC. It is translated as CASSLGAVSGETQYF.

This sequence joins TRBV6-1 and TRBJ2-3; D might be TRBD2 (5 bases). Trimming took off 5 bases at V and 3 bases at J, with 15 bases between the two ends. Germline V lookup: CDR1 MNHNS, CDR2 SASEGT. This CDR3 has 15 residues. The CDR3 loop reads CASSRTDSDTDTQYF. The CDR3 coding sequence is TGTGCCAGCAGTCGGACGGACTCTGATACAGATACGCAGTATTTT.

Concerning this clonotype: This may come from a read error, since a much larger clone is one base off. This chain uses TRBV28 with TRBJ1-2, with a possible D match to TRBD1 (5 bases). V was shortened by 3 bases and J by 8 bases, with 13 bases between the two germline ends. The CDR3 length is 13 residues. From germline, CDR1 is MDHEN and CDR2 SYDVKM. CDR3: CASSFSRTFGYTF. Here the CDR3 DNA reads TGTGCCAGCAGTTTCTCCAGGACATTCGGCTACACCTTC.